Included here is one T cell receptor (beta chain) sequence, with context. Antigen: not known. Indicated treatment: AdE1-LMPpoly-expanded autologous EBV-specific T-cell therapy followed by anti-PD-1 nivolumab. This specimen belongs to a study of EBV T-cell therapy then PD-1 blockade in nasopharyngeal carcinoma. TCRdb keeps only in-frame clones here, not all; method: immunoSEQ multiplex PCR. The table shows around 22,000 clones, with under 90% occurring only once. Specimen: CD8+ T cells from blood, collected at day -245 from a patient whose treatment included autologous EBV-specific T cells and nivolumab. The source is a man between 35 and 55 years old with nasopharyngeal carcinoma.

The CDR3 loop is CASSVDSGGAGEQFF. The DNA of the CDR3 is TGTGCCAGCAGTGTTGATAGCGGGGGGGCCGGTGAGCAGTTCTTC. The chain couples TRBV6-4 to TRBJ2-1; TRBD2 aligns across 11 bases. The V and J ends lost 4 bases and 9 bases, in that order; junction bases with no gene match: 8. CDR3 length: 15 amino acids. Germline lookup yields CDR1 MRHNA and CDR2 SNTAGT.